A single sample gave rise to the 26 T cell receptor beta chains below, sequenced in a study of blood T cell repertoires in COVID-19. Profiled with immunoSEQ multiplex PCR; TCRdb holds only in-frame clones, not every one. The sample lists 150,000 to 200,000 clones, approximately 83% seen once, with 3% to 4% in the top ten. The sequenced sample consisted of peripheral blood. These receptor sequences come from a man in his fifties or sixties with acute or convalescent COVID-19.

This chain uses TRBV6-5 with TRBJ2-7, with D perhaps TRBD2 (6 bases). CDR3 length: 15 amino acids. Trimming cost V 6 bases and J 1 base, with 16 bases left between them. The V gene's germline CDR1 is MNHEY and CDR2 SVGAGI. CDR3 amino acids: CASRVAGTGSYEQYF. The CDR3 region has the DNA TGTGCCAGCAGGGTTGCCGGGACTGGTTCCTACGAGCAGTACTTC.

A note on this clone: Sequence at one end of the junction differs from germline and may be a read error. The chain employs TRBV7-7 and TRBJ2-3, with 14 nucleotides matching TRBD2. Germline V gene sequence: CDR1 SSHAT, CDR2 FNYEAQ (reference sequence). This CDR3 is built from 18 residues. The CDR3 sequence is CASSDPGTSGSKSDTQYF. In DNA, the CDR3 is TGTGCTAGCAGCGACCCCGGGACTAGCGGGAGCAAAAGTGATACGCAGTATTTT.

This chain connects TRBV2 to TRBJ1-2; no reliable D call. This CDR3 spans 15 amino acids. The V gene's germline CDR1 is SNHLY and CDR2 FYNNEI. V shed 10 bases and J shed 4 bases, with 22 bases lying between them. CDR3 sequence: CATNEQATARYGYTF. The CDR3 nucleotides are TGTGCCACAAACGAGCAGGCTACTGCCCGCTATGGCTACACCTTC. The full variable domain, with the rest looked up from reference TRBV2 and TRBJ1-2, is EPEVTQTPSHQVTQMGQEVILRCVPISNHLYFYWYRQILGQKVEFLVSFYNNEISEKSEIFDDQFSVERPDGSNFTLKIRSTKLEDSAMYFCATNEQATARYGYTFGSGTRLTVV.

This clone was seen only a few times. The V call is TRBV7-2, the J call TRBJ2-3; maybe TRBD1 (7 bases). Trimming cost V 5 bases and J 2 bases, with 17 bases left between them. Germline-derived CDR1 and CDR2 are SGHTA and FQGNSA. CDR3 length equals 16 residues. The CDR3 DNA reads TGTGCCAGCAGCAAACGCAGGGGGGACAACACAGATACGCAGTATTTT. Residues: CASSKRRGDNTDTQYF.

A word on this clone: A read error is possible here, since a much larger clone lies one base away. The chain couples TRBV27 to TRBJ1-1; perhaps TRBD1 as D (5 bases). The CDR3 spans 13 residues. Germline CDR1 reads MNHEY; CDR2 reads SMNVEV (reference sequence). Trimming shortened V by 2 bases and J by 1 base, and 5 bases separated the two germline ends. The CDR3 coding sequence is TGTGCCAGCAGTTTACAGGGGAACACTGAAGCTTTCTTT. Amino acids: CASSLQGNTEAFF.

V and J are TRBV3-1 (or the pseudogene TRBV3-2) and TRBJ1-5; TRBD1 matches 9 bases. The CDR3 runs 14 residues. V lost 4 bases to trimming and J lost 5 bases; unmatched junction nucleotides: 3. The germline gives CDR1 LGHDT, CDR2 YNNKEL (reference sequence). The CDR3, as DNA: TGTGCCAGCAGCCTGACAGGGGGGGATCAGCCCCAGCATTTT. Encoded protein: CASSLTGGDQPQHF.

The CDR3 bases are TGTGCCATCAGTACTAGCAGTGTCAATGAGCAGTTCTTC. Translated: CAISTSSVNEQFF. The V and J genes are TRBV10-3 and TRBJ2-1, with a possible D match to TRBD2 (6 bases). V was cut by 5 bases and J by 6 bases, with 11 bases left in between. Germline CDR1 is ENHRY and CDR2 is SYGVKD. This CDR3 is built from 13 residues.

This rearrangement joins TRBV4-1 to TRBJ2-7; tentative D call: TRBD2 (6 bases). Per germline, CDR1 MGHRA and CDR2 YSYEKL. CDR3 size: 17 residues. The V end was cut by 1 base, the J end by 5 bases, with 21 bases between. Here the CDR3 reads CASSQVLAGILSHEQYF. The CDR3 coding sequence is TGCGCCAGCAGCCAAGTTTTGGCGGGAATCCTTTCCCACGAGCAGTACTTC.

The rearrangement links TRBV7-9 to TRBJ1-2; 9 nucleotides line up with TRBD1. Unmatched junction bases numbered 12, after V lost 3 bases and J lost 7 bases. Germline values: CDR1 SEHNR, CDR2 FQNEAQ (reference sequence). This CDR3 has 16 amino acids. This CDR3 reads CASSLFSGQGDSGYTF. The DNA for the CDR3 is TGTGCCAGCAGCTTGTTTTCGGGACAGGGTGATTCTGGCTACACCTTC.

This clone has just a few counts. The chain is built from TRBV6-5 and TRBJ1-2, with D perhaps matching TRBD1 (6 bases). The CDR3 is made up of 13 amino acids. V dropped 5 bases and J dropped 8 bases, with 15 bases sitting between them. Germline values: CDR1 MNHEY, CDR2 SVGAGI. The CDR3 sequence: CASSISGESGYTF. The DNA for the CDR3 is TGTGCCAGCAGTATCTCAGGGGAATCGGGCTACACCTTC.

V usage is TRBV5-1 and J usage is TRBJ1-1; tentative D call: TRBD1 (5 bases). Germline CDR1 reads SGHRS; CDR2 reads YFSETQ. V was trimmed by 2 bases and J by 4 bases, leaving 15 bases between them. The CDR3 runs to 15 residues. CDR3 in amino acids: CASSFLNPGGTEAFF. The CDR3 nucleotides read TGCGCCAGCAGCTTTCTGAACCCCGGGGGCACTGAAGCTTTCTTT.

This clone came up once. This rearrangement joins TRBV3-1 (or the pseudogene TRBV3-2) to TRBJ1-2; TRBD1 might be the D (6 bases). CDR3 length: 16 residues. The V and J ends lost 3 bases and 4 bases respectively, with 18 bases between them. Germline V CDR1 and CDR2: LGHDT, YNNKEL (reference sequence). CDR3: CASSHASTLQGYGYTF. The CDR3 region has the DNA TGTGCCAGCAGCCATGCGTCAACCTTACAGGGCTATGGCTACACCTTC.

V usage is TRBV12-5 and J usage is TRBJ2-1; 15 nucleotides align to TRBD2. The CDR3 extends over 17 amino acids. V lost 7 bases to trimming and J lost 6 bases; unmatched junction nucleotides: 10. The germline CDR1 and CDR2 sequences are LGHNT and FRNRAP. The CDR3 DNA reads as TGTGCTAGTGAAGCCCAGGGGACTAGCGGGAGGACCAATGAGCAGTTCTTC. Its protein is CASEAQGTSGRTNEQFF.

The rearrangement joins TRBV28 to TRBJ2-1, with unresolved D. Germline CDR1 MDHEN, CDR2 SYDVKM. The CDR3 length is 11 residues. The V gene lost 5 bases and the J gene lost 7 bases, with 6 bases spanning the gap. Here the CDR3 reads CASSTQNEQFF. The CDR3 bases are TGTGCCAGCAGTACACAGAATGAGCAGTTCTTC.

The rearrangement uses TRBV7-2 and TRBJ1-2, with a possible D match to TRBD1 (6 bases). The germline V gene encodes CDR1 SGHTA and CDR2 FQGNSA. This CDR3 has 15 residues. Between the trimmed V and J ends, which lost 1 base and 6 bases, there was a span of 15 bases. The DNA of the CDR3 is TGTGCCAGCAGCTTAGGAGGGGGGGCGCGAAATGGCTACACCTTC. Translated: CASSLGGGARNGYTF.

V gene TRBV5-1 combines with J gene TRBJ2-3, with 9 bases matching TRBD2. Germline-derived CDR1 and CDR2 are SGHRS and YFSETQ. CDR3 length: 16 amino acids. After removal of 4 bases from V and 1 base from J, the junction contained 7 bases not matched to a gene. The chain's CDR3 is CASSLAGLAGTDTQYF. In nucleotides, the CDR3 is TGCGCCAGCAGCCTCGCGGGACTAGCAGGCACAGATACGCAGTATTTT.

The chain uses TRBV5-1 and TRBJ2-7; 9 bases align to TRBD1. J gave up 3 bases and V 1 base, and 8 bases lay outside the gene matches. In germline, CDR1 is SGHRS, CDR2 YFSETQ. The CDR3 sequence is 16 residues long. In DNA, the CDR3 is TGCGCCAGCAGCTTGACCGGGACAGGGATGATCTACGAGCAGTACTTC. Its protein product is CASSLTGTGMIYEQYF.

This sequence joins TRBV5-1 and TRBJ2-2; weak D call: TRBD2 (5 bases). With 4 bases removed from V and 3 bases from J, the gap between germline ends came to 10 bases. CDR1 and CDR2 (germline): SGHRS, YFSETQ. This CDR3 is 14 amino acids long. This CDR3 reads CASSPRADTGELFF. The CDR3 nucleotides read TGCGCCAGCAGCCCGCGGGCCGACACCGGGGAGCTGTTTTTT. Complete variable domain (other parts from reference TRBV5-1 and TRBJ2-2): KAGVTQTPRYLIKTRGQQVTLSCSPISGHRSVSWYQQTPGQGLQFLFEYFSETQRNKGNFPGRFSGRQFSNSRSEMNVSTLELGDSALYLCASSPRADTGELFFGEGSRLTVL.

Turning to this clone: This CDR3 is also generated by other DNA sequences in the sample. V and J are TRBV7-8 and TRBJ2-7; TRBD2 matches at 14 bases. The CDR3 has 16 residues. With V trimmed by 1 base and J by 1 base, 0 bases remained unmatched. Germline-derived CDR1 and CDR2 are SGHVS and FQNEAQ. The DNA for the CDR3 is TGTGCCAGCAGCTTAGGACTAGCGGGAGGGTCCTACGAGCAGTACTTC. This encodes CASSLGLAGGSYEQYF.

This clone occurred a few times. V is TRBV7-2 and J is TRBJ1-2, with D hard to call. Trimming removed 1 base from V and 12 bases from J, with 12 bases in between. The CDR3 sequence is 12 residues long. Per the germline V gene, CDR1 is SGHTA and CDR2 is FQGNSA. CDR3 sequence (DNA): TGTGCCAGCAGCTTAGAAACTGGTCCGCACACCTTC. This gives the protein CASSLETGPHTF.

The CDR3 spells CATSTGDSMKAYEQYF. CDR3 DNA: TGTGCCACCAGCACCGGGGACAGTATGAAAGCCTACGAGCAGTACTTC. The chain recombines TRBV15 with TRBJ2-7, with 7 bases matching TRBD1. The V gene's germline CDR1 is LNHNV and CDR2 YYDKDF (reference sequence). CDR3 size: 16 residues. V was pared by 4 bases and J by 2 bases, with 11 bases of the junction left unmatched.

The V gene is TRBV2, the J gene TRBJ2-7; TRBD2 matches at 7 bases. The CDR3 has 12 amino acids. Germline CDR1 and CDR2: SNHLY and FYNNEI. V gave up 5 bases and J gave up 6 bases; unmatched junction bases: 4. The CDR3 spells CASSRLAIEQYF. CDR3 nucleotides: TGTGCCAGCAGTAGACTAGCAATCGAGCAGTACTTC.

The chain uses TRBV7-2 and TRBJ2-2, with D perhaps matching TRBD1 (6 bases). Trimming cost V 5 bases and J 0 bases, with 10 bases left between them. The CDR3 covers 15 residues. Germline CDR1 is SGHTA and CDR2 is FQGNSA. The CDR3 loop is CASSTRQANTGELFF. The CDR3 nucleotides read TGTGCCAGCAGCACCCGACAGGCGAACACCGGGGAGCTGTTTTTT.

This rearrangement joins TRBV7-9 to TRBJ2-2; TRBD2 might be the D (5 bases). This CDR3 region has 15 residues. Germline lookup yields CDR1 SEHNR and CDR2 FQNEAQ (reference sequence). Trimming took 5 bases from V and 3 from J, leaving 13 bases between them. The DNA for the CDR3 is TGTGCCAGCAGCGGCGGAGGCTCGGACACCGGGGAGCTGTTTTTT. Its protein is CASSGGGSDTGELFF.

The CDR3 sequence: CASSQAGTRKAGELFF. DNA for the CDR3: TGCGCCAGCAGTCAAGCCGGGACACGCAAAGCGGGGGAGCTGTTTTTT. The V gene is TRBV23-1, the J gene TRBJ2-2; the D gene is possibly TRBD1 (6 bases). TRBV23-1 is assigned to the ORF class and has an uncertain function. The CDR3 runs 16 residues. V lost 2 bases and J 8 bases, leaving 18 bases between the germline ends.

V usage is TRBV28 and J usage is TRBJ2-5, with no clear D. The CDR3 sequence is 11 residues long. Germline values: CDR1 MDHEN, CDR2 SYDVKM. V lost 4 bases to trimming and J lost 5 bases, with 5 bases between them. CDR3 loop: CASSSVETQYF. CDR3 nucleotides: TGTGCCAGCAGTTCAGTCGAGACCCAGTACTTC.